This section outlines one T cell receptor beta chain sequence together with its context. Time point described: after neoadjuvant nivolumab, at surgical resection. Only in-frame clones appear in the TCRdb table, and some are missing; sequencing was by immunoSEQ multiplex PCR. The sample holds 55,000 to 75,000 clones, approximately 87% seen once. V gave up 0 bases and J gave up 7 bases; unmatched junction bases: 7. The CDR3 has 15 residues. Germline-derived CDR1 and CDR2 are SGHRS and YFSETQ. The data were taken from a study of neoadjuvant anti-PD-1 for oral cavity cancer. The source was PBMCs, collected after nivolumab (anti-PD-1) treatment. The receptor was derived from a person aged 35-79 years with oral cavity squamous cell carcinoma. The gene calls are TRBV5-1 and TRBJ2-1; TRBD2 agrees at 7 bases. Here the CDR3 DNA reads TGCGCCAGCAGCTTGGTCGCGGGAGCTGAAAATGAGCAGTTCTTC. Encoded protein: CASSLVAGAENEQFF.